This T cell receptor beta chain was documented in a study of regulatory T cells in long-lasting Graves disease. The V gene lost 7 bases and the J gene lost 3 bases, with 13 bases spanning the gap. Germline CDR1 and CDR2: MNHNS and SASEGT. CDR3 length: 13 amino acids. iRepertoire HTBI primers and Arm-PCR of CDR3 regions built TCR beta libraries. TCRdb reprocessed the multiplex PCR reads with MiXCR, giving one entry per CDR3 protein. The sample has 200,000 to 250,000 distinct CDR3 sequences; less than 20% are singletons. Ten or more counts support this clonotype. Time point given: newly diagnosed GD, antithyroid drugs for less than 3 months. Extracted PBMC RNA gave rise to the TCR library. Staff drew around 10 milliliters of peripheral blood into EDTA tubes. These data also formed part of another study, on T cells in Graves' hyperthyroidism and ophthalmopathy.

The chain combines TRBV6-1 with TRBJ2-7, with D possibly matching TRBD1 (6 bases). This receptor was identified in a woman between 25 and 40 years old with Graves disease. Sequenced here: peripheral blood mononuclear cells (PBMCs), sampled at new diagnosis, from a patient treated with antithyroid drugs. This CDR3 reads CASNTGYDYEQYF. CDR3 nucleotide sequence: TGTGCCAGCAATACAGGGTATGACTACGAGCAGTACTTC.